The 30 T cell receptor beta chains reported below all come from one sample, sequenced in a study of post-analysis software for immune sequencing data. Study-level points and caveats: Comparison of patients with controls showed a handful of TRBV segments more frequent in patients, TRBV5-6, TRBV5-1 and TRBV20-1 among them.

For these TCRs, the target antigens are not known. Libraries were made from TCR beta cDNA, and they carried unique molecular identifiers. TCRdb reanalysed the PCR reads using MiXCR and keeps one entry per CDR3 protein. The table shows around 400,000 distinct CDR3 sequences, with less than 40% occurring only once. Sequenced input: blood. These receptors were collected from a girl aged 2 to 9 with multiple sclerosis.

This rearrangement joins TRBV7-2 to TRBJ2-7; no clear D gene. The CDR3 contains 15 residues. Germline V CDR1 and CDR2: SGHTA, FQGNSA. V was pared by 0 bases and J by 2 bases, with 11 bases between. Here the CDR3 DNA reads TGTGCCAGCAGCTTAGCCCCCCCTAGAGCCTACGAGCAGTACTTC. The encoded protein is CASSLAPPRAYEQYF.

With regard to this clonotype: The junction and the germline gene differ at one end; a read error may be behind it. The CDR3 reads CANSPRDRDTDTQYF. DNA of the CDR3: TGCGCCAACAGCCCCCGGGACAGGGACACAGATACGCAGTATTTT. The gene calls are TRBV5-1 and TRBJ2-3; 9 bases are a match to TRBD1. The CDR3 contains 15 residues. CDR1 SGHRS and CDR2 YFSETQ come from the germline V gene.

A few counts support this clonotype. The V gene is TRBV28, the J gene TRBJ2-7; D is unresolved. Germline V CDR1 and CDR2: MDHEN, SYDVKM. The CDR3 is 15 amino acids. Trimming removed 7 bases at V and 2 bases at J, with 18 bases between. The CDR3 nucleotides are TGTGCCAGCATCCCCCCGGACGGTCAAGCCTACGAGCAGTACTTC. This gives the protein CASIPPDGQAYEQYF.

This clonotype was picked up many times. The rearrangement links TRBV12-3 or TRBV12-4 to TRBJ2-1; 8 bases agree with TRBD2. The CDR3 length is 17 residues. V lost 4 bases, J lost 8 bases, and 16 bases stayed unmatched. The CDR3 DNA reads TGTGCCAGCAGTTCTGCCGCGGGACTAGGGGCCCCGGATGAGCAGTTCTTC. Protein: CASSSAAGLGAPDEQFF.

The chain carries TRBV7-2 and TRBJ2-7; TRBD2 matches at 11 bases. V trimming: 4 bases; J trimming: 2 bases; junction bases outside the gene matches: 7. From germline, CDR1 is SGHTA and CDR2 FQGNSA. This CDR3 has 16 residues. The CDR3 sequence is CASSSLTSGAPYEQYF. The DNA for the CDR3 is TGTGCCAGCAGCTCCCTGACTAGCGGGGCCCCCTACGAGCAGTACTTC.

This clonotype was picked up a small number of times. The chain has TRBV20-1 and TRBJ1-1, with D possibly matching TRBD1 (5 bases). The CDR3 sequence is 14 residues long. CDR1 is DFQATT and CDR2 is SNEGSKA in the germline V gene (reference sequence). Trimming shortened V by 3 bases and J by 6 bases, and 17 bases separated the two germline ends. Here the CDR3 DNA reads TGCAGTGCTAGCCGCCTTCTCGTAGGGGCTGAAGCTTTCTTT. Its translation is CSASRLLVGAEAFF.

The J gene is TRBJ2-1, the V gene TRBV5-1; 8 bases line up with TRBD2. CDR1 is SGHRS and CDR2 is YFSETQ in the germline V gene. This CDR3 is 17 amino acids long. V was pared by 4 bases and J by 2 bases, with 11 bases of the junction left unmatched. Written as DNA, the CDR3 is TGCGCCAGCAGCCGGAGCCGGGCTAGCGGGCCCTACAATGAGCAGTTCTTC. This translates into CASSRSRASGPYNEQFF.

The CDR3 bases are TGTGCCAGCAGACAGGGCGGGAGCTCCTACGAGCAGTACTTC. Its translation: CASRQGGSSYEQYF. This sequence joins TRBV3-1 and TRBJ2-7; TRBD2 is a possible D gene (7 bases). There are 14 residues in the CDR3. Per germline, CDR1 LGHDT and CDR2 YNNKEL (reference sequence). The V end lost 6 bases, the J end lost 0 bases, and 12 bases lay between the germline ends.

The chain carries TRBV7-6 and TRBJ2-4; D unresolved. The J call may be mistaken, given a closer DNA end match to TRBJ2-7. The CDR3 has 16 amino acids. CDR1 SGHVS and CDR2 FNYEAQ come from the germline V gene. The CDR3 loop is CASSLLRQSDPYEQYF. CDR3 DNA sequence: TGTGCCAGCAGCTTACTGAGGCAAAGCGACCCGTACGAGCAGTACTTC.

The chain recombines TRBV6-1 with TRBJ2-3; TRBD1 matches at 8 bases. V was pared by 4 bases and J by 0 bases, with 3 bases of the junction left unmatched. In germline, CDR1 is MNHNS, CDR2 SASEGT. This CDR3 is built from 15 residues. Written as DNA, the CDR3 is TGTGCCAGCAGTGCCAGGGGGCCGAGCACAGATACGCAGTATTTT. Protein sequence: CASSARGPSTDTQYF.

This chain joins TRBV20-1 and TRBJ1-2; D uncertain. Germline lookup yields CDR1 DFQATT and CDR2 SNEGSKA (reference sequence). This CDR3 comprises 16 residues. V was clipped by 0 bases and J by 6 bases, with 20 bases between them. The CDR3 DNA reads TGCAGTGCTAGAGATCGAGCGGGGAACAAGCTTGATGGCTACACCTTC. Translating gives CSARDRAGNKLDGYTF.

This clonotype came up a few times. The chain is built from TRBV7-9 and TRBJ2-1; D unresolved. The germline V and J ends were trimmed by 7 bases and 0 bases, with 16 bases remaining between them. The length of the CDR3 is 16 residues. Germline CDR1 reads SEHNR; CDR2 reads FQNEAQ (reference sequence). The CDR3 DNA follows: TGTGCCAGCACCAGGTCGGTCCTGAGCTCCTACAATGAGCAGTTCTTC. Its translation: CASTRSVLSSYNEQFF.

The chain carries TRBV20-1 and TRBJ2-7, with unresolved D. V lost 0 bases, J lost 2 bases, and 14 bases lay in between. The CDR3 runs 15 residues. The germline V gene encodes CDR1 DFQATT and CDR2 SNEGSKA (reference sequence). CDR3 in DNA: TGCAGTGCTAGAGATGTCACAGCCCCAACCTACGAGCAGTACTTC. Translating gives CSARDVTAPTYEQYF.

This clonotype has just a few counts. The rearrangement uses TRBV20-1 and TRBJ2-7, with 8 bases fitting TRBD2. Unmatched junction bases numbered 2, after V lost 2 bases and J lost 2 bases. CDR1 is DFQATT and CDR2 is SNEGSKA in the germline V gene (reference sequence). This CDR3 region has 13 residues. The CDR3 nucleotides are TGCAGTGCTAGATGGCGGGAGGCCTACGAGCAGTACTTC. Protein: CSARWREAYEQYF.

This clonotype has more than one count but fewer than ten. The rearrangement links TRBV7-2 to TRBJ1-2; D is unresolved. V was cut by 1 base and J by 6 bases, with 12 bases left in between. The CDR3 is made up of 14 amino acids. Germline values: CDR1 SGHTA, CDR2 FQGNSA. The CDR3 loop is CASSLVRSLNGYTF. CDR3 nucleotides: TGTGCCAGCAGCTTAGTTCGCAGTCTTAATGGCTACACCTTC.

This clonotype was observed a few times. The CDR3 here is CASSRATSGGAGVSEQFF. In nucleotides, the CDR3 is TGTGCCAGCAGCCGGGCGACTAGCGGGGGGGCGGGGGTTAGTGAGCAGTTCTTC. The chain links TRBV7-2 to TRBJ2-1; 14 nucleotides agree with TRBD2. Germline values: CDR1 SGHTA, CDR2 FQGNSA. V was clipped by 5 bases and J by 9 bases; unmatched bases: 15. This CDR3 spans 18 amino acids.

This chain joins TRBV5-5 and TRBJ2-1; TRBD1 matches 11 bases. This CDR3 is 16 amino acids long. Germline CDR1 SGHKS, CDR2 YYEKEE (reference sequence). V shed 4 bases and J 5 bases; nucleotides not matched to a gene: 8. The CDR3 loop reads CASSPGQGAVDNEQFF. The CDR3, as DNA: TGTGCCAGCAGCCCAGGACAGGGGGCGGTCGACAATGAGCAGTTCTTC. Drawing the rest from reference TRBV5-5 and TRBJ2-1, the complete variable domain is DAGVTQSPTHLIKTRGQQVTLRCSPISGHKSVSWYQQVLGQGPQFIFQYYEKEERGRGNFPDRFSARQFPNYSSELNVNALLLGDSALYLCASSPGQGAVDNEQFFGPGTRLTVL.

The chain has TRBV12-5 and TRBJ2-4; 15 bases align to TRBD2. The DNA end lines up better with TRBJ2-7; the J call may be wrong. Per germline, CDR1 LGHNT and CDR2 FRNRAP. CDR3 length equals 15 residues. CDR3 sequence: CASGSPGLAGGEQYF. The CDR3 DNA follows: TGTGCTAGTGGTTCGCCGGGACTAGCGGGAGGCGAGCAGTACTTC.

The chain links TRBV5-1 to TRBJ2-1; 9 bases fit TRBD1. Trimming cost V 0 bases and J 9 bases; bases outside gene matches: 7. The CDR3 is 15 amino acids. Looked up from germline, CDR1 is SGHRS and CDR2 is YFSETQ. The CDR3, as DNA: TGCGCCAGCAGCTTGGCGGGACAGGGTACCCCTGAGCAGTTCTTC. This translates into CASSLAGQGTPEQFF.

This clonotype turned up a few times. The chain recombines TRBV18 with TRBJ1-4; 9 bases are a match to TRBD1. The length of the CDR3 is 16 residues. Germline values: CDR1 KGHSH, CDR2 LQKENI. Trimming took 1 base from V and 8 from J; bases not matched to a gene: 8. The CDR3 protein is CASSPLTGGAGEKLFF. CDR3 DNA sequence: TGTGCCAGCTCACCACTTACAGGGGGCGCTGGGGAAAAACTGTTTTTT.

This clonotype was counted only a few times. Sequence at one end of the junction differs from germline and may be a read error. The chain couples TRBV7-2 to TRBJ2-7; 7 nucleotides match TRBD1. The CDR3 loop spans 13 amino acids. The V gene's germline CDR1 is SGHTA and CDR2 FQGNSA. The CDR3 reads CASSWTGVYEQYF. In nucleotides, the CDR3 is TGTGCCAGCAGCTGGACAGGCGTCTACGAACAGTACTTC.

A remark on this clonotype: No DNA is shown, since the ends of the CDR3 on it are uncertain; the CDR3 is the one TCRdb lists. V usage is TRBV21-1 and J usage is TRBJ1-5. TRBV21-1 is a pseudogene. The CDR3 sequence runs 16 residues, both termini included. This CDR3 is CASSMWFARGNQPQHF.

The chain combines TRBV12-3 or TRBV12-4 with TRBJ2-7; perhaps TRBD1 as D (5 bases). The CDR3 is made up of 14 amino acids. The V and J ends lost 3 bases and 6 bases respectively, with 15 bases between them. CDR3 region: CASSFGQGGAEQYF. DNA for the CDR3: TGTGCCAGCAGTTTCGGCCAGGGCGGAGCCGAGCAGTACTTC.

This clonotype has only one observation. The V and J genes are TRBV7-9 and TRBJ1-2, with 7 positions matching TRBD1. This CDR3 has 18 residues. V shed 4 bases, J shed 7 bases, and the junction held 21 bases outside the gene matches. Germline V lookup: CDR1 SEHNR, CDR2 FQNEAQ (reference sequence). CDR3 nucleotide sequence: TGTGCCAGCAGCTCTCTAGGGGGCCTGGAAGACCACACACGTGGCTACACCTTC. Encoded protein: CASSSLGGLEDHTRGYTF. Complete variable domain (other parts from reference TRBV7-9 and TRBJ1-2): DTGVSQNPRHKITKRGQNVTFRCDPISEHNRLYWYRQTLGQGPEFLTYFQNEAQLEKSRLLSDRFSAERPKGSFSTLEIQRTEQGDSAMYLCASSSLGGLEDHTRGYTFGSGTRLTVV.

This chain links TRBV6-6 with TRBJ2-1; D unresolved. The CDR3 loop spans 15 amino acids. CDR1 MNHNY and CDR2 SVGAGI come from the germline V gene (reference sequence). Trimming left V 5 bases short and J 0 bases short, with 11 bases between. Here the CDR3 DNA reads TGTGCCAGCAGTGCCGGTAGGAGCTCCTACAATGAGCAGTTCTTC. Translated, it gives CASSAGRSSYNEQFF.

The V and J genes are TRBV6-5 and TRBJ2-1; 9 bases align to TRBD2. CDR1 and CDR2 from the germline V gene are MNHEY and SVGAGI. The length of the CDR3 is 19 residues. V trimming: 0 bases; J trimming: 3 bases; junction bases outside the gene matches: 12. CDR3 sequence (DNA): TGTGCCAGCAGTTACTCGCCAGCGGGGGGCACCGGGGGCTACAATGAGCAGTTCTTC. This gives the protein CASSYSPAGGTGGYNEQFF.

J is TRBJ2-1 and V is TRBV12-3 or TRBV12-4; the match to TRBD2 covers 9 bases. The CDR3 totals 16 residues. The V segment lost 2 bases and the J segment 3 bases; nucleotides outside the gene matches: 5. CDR3 nucleotides: TGTGCCAGCAGTTTACTGACTAGCGGCCTCTACAATGAGCAGTTCTTC. Translating it yields CASSLLTSGLYNEQFF.

The chain combines TRBV4-3 with TRBJ2-3; perhaps TRBD2 as D (7 bases). Germline CDR1 and CDR2: LGHNA and YSLEER. The CDR3 spans 15 residues. Trimming pared 1 base from V and 3 bases from J, leaving 11 bases between. CDR3 sequence reads: CASSQVGGGTDTQYF. DNA of the CDR3: TGCGCCAGCAGCCAAGTAGGGGGGGGTACAGATACGCAGTATTTT.

This clonotype was seen a handful of times. J is TRBJ2-3 and V is TRBV20-1, with 8 positions matching TRBD2. CDR1 DFQATT and CDR2 SNEGSKA come from the germline V gene (reference sequence). Unmatched junction bases numbered 7, after V lost 1 base and J lost 4 bases. This CDR3 is 15 amino acids long. Written as DNA, the CDR3 is TGCAGTGCTAGAGTACCGGGACTAGACGCAGATACGCAGTATTTT. It yields the protein CSARVPGLDADTQYF.

The rearrangement joins TRBV6-5 to TRBJ2-1; 11 bases map to TRBD1. Germline-derived CDR1 and CDR2 are MNHEY and SVGAGI. This CDR3 is built from 15 residues. J lost 8 bases, V lost 4 bases, and 7 bases had no gene match. The CDR3 DNA is TGTGCCAGCAGTTCCGGGACAGGGGGGACGTATGAGCAGTTCTTC. Protein product: CASSSGTGGTYEQFF.